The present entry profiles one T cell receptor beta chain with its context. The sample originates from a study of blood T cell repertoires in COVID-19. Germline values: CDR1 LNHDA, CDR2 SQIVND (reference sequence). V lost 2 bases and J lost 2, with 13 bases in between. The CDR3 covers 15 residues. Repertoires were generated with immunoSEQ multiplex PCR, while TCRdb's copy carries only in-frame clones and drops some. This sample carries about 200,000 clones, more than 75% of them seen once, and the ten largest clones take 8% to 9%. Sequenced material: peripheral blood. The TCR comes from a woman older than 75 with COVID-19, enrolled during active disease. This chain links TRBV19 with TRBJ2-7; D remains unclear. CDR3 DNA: TGTGCCAGTAGTATAATTGGAGAACCGGCCTACGAGCAGTACTTC. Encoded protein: CASSIIGEPAYEQYF. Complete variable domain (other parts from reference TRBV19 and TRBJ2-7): DGGITQSPKYLFRKEGQNVTLSCEQNLNHDAMYWYRQDPGQGLRLIYYSQIVNDFQKGDIAEGYSVSREKKESFPLTVTSAQKNPTAFYLCASSIIGEPAYEQYFGPGTRLTVT.